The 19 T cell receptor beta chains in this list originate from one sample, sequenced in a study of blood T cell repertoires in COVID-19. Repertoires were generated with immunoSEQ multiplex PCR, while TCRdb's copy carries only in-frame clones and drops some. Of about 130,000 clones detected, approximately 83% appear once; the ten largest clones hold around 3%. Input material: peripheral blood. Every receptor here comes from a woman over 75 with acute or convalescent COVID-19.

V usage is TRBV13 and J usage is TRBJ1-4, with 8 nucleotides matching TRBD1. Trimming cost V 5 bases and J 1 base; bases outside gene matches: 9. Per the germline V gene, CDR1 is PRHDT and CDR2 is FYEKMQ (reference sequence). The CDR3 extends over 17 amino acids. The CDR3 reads CASSDSRTGRTNEKLFF. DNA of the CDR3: TGTGCCAGCAGCGATTCCAGGACAGGGCGAACTAATGAAAAACTGTTTTTT.

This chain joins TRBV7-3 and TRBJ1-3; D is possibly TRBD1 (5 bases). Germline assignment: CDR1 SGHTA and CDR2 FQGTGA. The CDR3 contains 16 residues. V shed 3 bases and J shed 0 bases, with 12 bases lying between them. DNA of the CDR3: TGTGCCAGCAGCTTTGGCCCGGGGGTCTCTGGAAACACCATATATTTT. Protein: CASSFGPGVSGNTIYF.

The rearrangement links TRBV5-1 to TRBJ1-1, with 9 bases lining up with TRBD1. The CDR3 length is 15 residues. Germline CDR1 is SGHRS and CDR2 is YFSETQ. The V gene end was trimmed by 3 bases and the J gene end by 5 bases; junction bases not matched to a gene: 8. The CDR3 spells CASSSSPGQGTEAFF. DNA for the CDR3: TGCGCCAGCAGCTCTTCTCCGGGACAGGGTACTGAAGCTTTCTTT.

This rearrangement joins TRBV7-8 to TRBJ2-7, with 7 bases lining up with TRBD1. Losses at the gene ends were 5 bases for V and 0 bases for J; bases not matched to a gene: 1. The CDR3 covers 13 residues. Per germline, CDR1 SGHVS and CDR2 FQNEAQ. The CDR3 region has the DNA TGTGCCAGCAGCCGGGACAGCTCCTACGAGCAGTACTTC. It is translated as CASSRDSSYEQYF. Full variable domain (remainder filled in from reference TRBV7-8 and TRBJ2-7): GAGVSQSPRYKVAKRGQDVALRCDPISGHVSLFWYQQALGQGPEFLTYFQNEAQLDKSGLPSDRFFAERPEGSVSTLKIQRTQQEDSAVYLCASSRDSSYEQYFGPGTRLTVT.

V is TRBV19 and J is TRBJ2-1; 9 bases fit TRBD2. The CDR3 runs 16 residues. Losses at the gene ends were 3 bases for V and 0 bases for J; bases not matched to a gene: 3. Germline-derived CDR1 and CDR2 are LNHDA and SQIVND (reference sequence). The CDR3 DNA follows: TGTGCCAGTAGTATTCAGCGGGGGGCCTCCTACAATGAGCAGTTCTTC. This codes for CASSIQRGASYNEQFF.

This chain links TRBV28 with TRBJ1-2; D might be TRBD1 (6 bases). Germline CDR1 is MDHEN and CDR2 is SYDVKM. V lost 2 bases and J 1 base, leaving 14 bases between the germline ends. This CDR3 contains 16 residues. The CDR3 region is CASSLGGGGSNYGYTF. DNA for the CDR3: TGTGCCAGCAGTTTAGGTGGGGGGGGCAGTAACTATGGCTACACCTTC.

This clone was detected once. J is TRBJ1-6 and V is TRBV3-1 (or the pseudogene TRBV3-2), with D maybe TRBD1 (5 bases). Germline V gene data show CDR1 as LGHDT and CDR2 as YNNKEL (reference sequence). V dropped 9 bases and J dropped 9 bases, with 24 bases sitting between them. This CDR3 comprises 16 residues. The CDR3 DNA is TGTGCCAGTACCTCCCGGAGGGAGGGGAGGGGTTCACCCCTCCACTTT. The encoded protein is CASTSRREGRGSPLHF.

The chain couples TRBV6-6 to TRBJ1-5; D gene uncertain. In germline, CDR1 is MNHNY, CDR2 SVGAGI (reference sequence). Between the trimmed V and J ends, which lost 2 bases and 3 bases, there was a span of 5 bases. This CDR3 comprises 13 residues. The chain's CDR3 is CASSYEINQPQHF. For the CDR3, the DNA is TGTGCCAGCAGTTACGAGATCAATCAGCCCCAGCATTTT.

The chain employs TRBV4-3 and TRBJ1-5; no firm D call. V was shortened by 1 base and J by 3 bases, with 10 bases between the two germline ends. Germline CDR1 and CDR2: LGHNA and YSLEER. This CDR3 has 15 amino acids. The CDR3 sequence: CASSQGLQINQPQHF. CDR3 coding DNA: TGCGCCAGCAGCCAAGGTCTACAGATCAATCAGCCCCAGCATTTT.

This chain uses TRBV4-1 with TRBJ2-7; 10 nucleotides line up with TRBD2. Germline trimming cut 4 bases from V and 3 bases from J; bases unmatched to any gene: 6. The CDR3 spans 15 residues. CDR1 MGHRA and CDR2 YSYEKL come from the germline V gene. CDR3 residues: CASSPSTSGYYEQYF. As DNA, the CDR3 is TGCGCCAGCAGCCCCTCGACTAGCGGGTACTACGAGCAGTACTTC.

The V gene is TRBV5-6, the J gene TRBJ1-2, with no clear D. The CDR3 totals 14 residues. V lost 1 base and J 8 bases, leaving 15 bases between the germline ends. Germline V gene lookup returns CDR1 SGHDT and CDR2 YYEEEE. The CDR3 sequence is CASSLPTPTGGYTF. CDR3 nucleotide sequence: TGTGCCAGCAGCTTGCCTACTCCCACGGGGGGCTACACCTTC.

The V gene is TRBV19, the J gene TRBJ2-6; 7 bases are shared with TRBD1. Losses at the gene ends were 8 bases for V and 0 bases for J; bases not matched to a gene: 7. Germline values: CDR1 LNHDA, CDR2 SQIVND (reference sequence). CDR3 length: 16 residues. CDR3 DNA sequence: TGTGCCAGTTCGACAGGGTTTGACTCTGGGGCCAACGTCCTGACTTTC. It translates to CASSTGFDSGANVLTF.

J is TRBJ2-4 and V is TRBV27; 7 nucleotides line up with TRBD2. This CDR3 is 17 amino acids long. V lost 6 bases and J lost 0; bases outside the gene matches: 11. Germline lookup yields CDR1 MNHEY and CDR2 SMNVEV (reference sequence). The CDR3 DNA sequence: TGTGCCAGCAGACCTACTTGGGAGGGAATAGCCAAAAACATTCAGTACTTC. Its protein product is CASRPTWEGIAKNIQYF.

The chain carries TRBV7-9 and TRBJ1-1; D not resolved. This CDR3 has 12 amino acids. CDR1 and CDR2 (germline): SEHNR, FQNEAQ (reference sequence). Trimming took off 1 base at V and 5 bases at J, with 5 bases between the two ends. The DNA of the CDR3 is TGTGCCAGCAGCTTAGGGACTACTGAAGCTTTCTTT. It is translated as CASSLGTTEAFF.

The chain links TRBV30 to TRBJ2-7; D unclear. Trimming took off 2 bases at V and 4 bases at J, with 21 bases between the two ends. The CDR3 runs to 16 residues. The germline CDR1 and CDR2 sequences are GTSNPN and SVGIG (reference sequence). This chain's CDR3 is CAWSSPRYRSEYEQYF. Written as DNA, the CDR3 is TGTGCCTGGAGTTCTCCCCGATATCGAAGTGAGTACGAGCAGTACTTC.

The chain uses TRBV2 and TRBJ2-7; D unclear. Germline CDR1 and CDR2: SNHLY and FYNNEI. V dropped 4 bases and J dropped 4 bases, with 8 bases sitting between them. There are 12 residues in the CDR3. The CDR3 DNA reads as TGTGCCAGCAGTGTATCCCTTTACGAGCAGTACTTC. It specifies CASSVSLYEQYF.

The CDR3 region has the DNA TGTGCCAGCAGCCCGACTAGCGGGGGGGCCGTGGCCTACAATGAGCAGTTCTTC. It codes for CASSPTSGGAVAYNEQFF. The V and J genes are TRBV7-8 and TRBJ2-1, with 14 nucleotides matching TRBD2. The CDR3 is 18 amino acids. The junction had 8 bases not matched to a gene; V was cut back by 5 bases and J by 2 bases. From germline, CDR1 is SGHVS and CDR2 FQNEAQ. The complete variable domain, with remaining parts taken from reference TRBV7-8 and TRBJ2-1, reads GAGVSQSPRYKVAKRGQDVALRCDPISGHVSLFWYQQALGQGPEFLTYFQNEAQLDKSGLPSDRFFAERPEGSVSTLKIQRTQQEDSAVYLCASSPTSGGAVAYNEQFFGPGTRLTVL.

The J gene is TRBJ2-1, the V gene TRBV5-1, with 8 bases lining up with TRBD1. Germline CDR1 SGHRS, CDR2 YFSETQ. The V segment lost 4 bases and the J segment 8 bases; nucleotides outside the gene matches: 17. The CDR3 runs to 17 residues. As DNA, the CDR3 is TGCGCCAGCAGCATGGGGGAAATAGACAGGGGCAAGGATGAGCAGTTCTTC. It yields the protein CASSMGEIDRGKDEQFF.

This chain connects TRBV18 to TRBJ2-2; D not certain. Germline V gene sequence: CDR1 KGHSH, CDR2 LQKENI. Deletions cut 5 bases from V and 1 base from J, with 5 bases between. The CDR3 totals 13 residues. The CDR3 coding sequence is TGTGCCAGCTCAACCAGGAACACCGGGGAGCTGTTTTTT. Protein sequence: CASSTRNTGELFF.